Listed below are T cell receptor beta chains from one sample, sequenced in a study of cytomegalovirus exposure and HLA in healthy donors. Measured with immunoSEQ multiplex PCR; TCRdb has only the in-frame clones, and not every one. The table includes some 120,000 clones, around 62% detected once. The specimen sequenced was PBMCs. The origin of the receptors is a woman aged 35 to 49 in good health and CMV-seropositive. CDR3s include the opening cysteine and the closing phenylalanine or tryptophan. D genes are given only for firm matches. Clone size appears in some rows only: once, few, many, or a class for an expanded clone.

D gene	clone size	J gene	V gene	CDR3 DNA	CDR3 protein
.	.	TRBJ1-5	TRBV15	TGTGCCACCAGCAGAGATAGGGGGTATCAGCCCCAGCATTTT	CATSRDRGYQPQHF
TRBD1	.	TRBJ1-5	TRBV7-2	TGTGCCAGCAGCCTAGTGACAGGGCAGGATCAGCCCCAGCATTTT	CASSLVTGQDQPQHF
.	.	TRBJ2-7	TRBV6-5	TGTGCCAGCAGTTACTCATCGGGGAACGAGCAGTACTTC	CASSYSSGNEQYF
TRBD2	.	TRBJ2-7	TRBV4-1	TGCGCCAGCAGCCAAGGACTAGCGGTCTCCTACGAGCAGTACTTC	CASSQGLAVSYEQYF
.	few	TRBJ1-6	TRBV27	TGTGCCAGCAGTCGGTCGGGGGTAGATAGGTCACCCCTCCACTTT	CASSRSGVDRSPLHF
.	.	TRBJ2-7	TRBV5-1	TGCGCCAGCAGCTTTACAGGAACGTTCTCCTACGAGCAGTACTTC	CASSFTGTFSYEQYF
TRBD2	.	TRBJ2-1	TRBV5-1	TGCGCCAGCAGCCGAGGGACTAGCGGGAGATCGGCAGGGGTGAATGAGCAGTTCTTC	CASSRGTSGRSAGVNEQFF
.	.	TRBJ2-7	TRBV28	TGTGCCAGCAGACTAGCTGGAAAGACGTCCTACGAGCAGTACTTC	CASRLAGKTSYEQYF
TRBD2	.	TRBJ2-3	TRBV28	TGTGCCAGCAGTCGAAACGTAGCGGGAGTAGGGGATACGCAGTATTTT	CASSRNVAGVGDTQYF
TRBD1	few	TRBJ1-2	TRBV5-1	TGCGCCAGCAGCGGGGGGGACAGGGGACAAAGCTACACCTTC	CASSGGDRGQSYTF
.	.	TRBJ2-5	TRBV28	TGTGCCAGCAGTTTGGTGGTCGGGGAGACCCAGTACTTC	CASSLVVGETQYF
TRBD2	.	TRBJ2-1	TRBV25-1	TGTGCCAGCAGTGACGCGGGAGGGCCCCATGAGCAGTTCTTC	CASSDAGGPHEQFF
TRBD2	once	TRBJ2-2	TRBV4-3	TGCGCCAGCAGCCAAGAAGGACTAGCGGGAACGCCCGGGGAGCTGTTTTTT	CASSQEGLAGTPGELFF
TRBD2	once	TRBJ2-1	TRBV19	TGTGCCAGCTCTAGCGGACCCTACAATGAGCAGTTCTTC	CASSSGPYNEQFF
.	.	TRBJ2-1	TRBV6-1	TGTGCCAGCAGTTCCTACGTCGAGATCACTGAGCAGTTCTTC	CASSSYVEITEQFF
.	.	TRBJ2-6	TRBV5-8	TGTGCCAGCAGCTTGATCTCTAAGATCTCCTCTGGGGCCAACGTCCTGACTTTC	CASSLISKISSGANVLTF
TRBD2	.	TRBJ2-7	TRBV6-1	TGTGCCAGCAGTGAGCCGGGACTAGCGGCCTACGAGCAGTACTTC	CASSEPGLAAYEQYF
.	.	TRBJ2-3	TRBV9	TGTGCCAGCAGCCCCAGTGGGGGGAGGACAGATACGCAGTATTTT	CASSPSGGRTDTQYF
TRBD1	few	TRBJ2-7	TRBV13	TGTGCCAGCAGCCCCCTCGACAGGGTCCACGAGCAGTACTTC	CASSPLDRVHEQYF
TRBD1	few	TRBJ1-1	TRBV14	TGTGCCAGCAGCCGATACAGGGGAAACACTGAAGCTTTCTTT	CASSRYRGNTEAFF
TRBD1	once	TRBJ2-5	TRBV18	TGTGCCAGCTCGCGACAGGGTCGCGAGACCCAGTACTTC	CASSRQGRETQYF
TRBD1	.	TRBJ1-2	TRBV6-1	TGTGCCAGCAGTGAAGGAGCAGGGGGCTTCTATGGCTACACCTTC	CASSEGAGGFYGYTF
.	.	TRBJ2-7	TRBV9	TGTGCCAGCAGCGTAGGGCTAGACTACGAGCAGTACTTC	CASSVGLDYEQYF
TRBD1	.	TRBJ2-3	TRBV19	TGTGCCAGTTCGAACCGGGACAGGGGTACAGATACGCAGTATTTT	CASSNRDRGTDTQYF
TRBD2	once	TRBJ2-1	TRBV27	TGTGCCAGCAGCCGACTAGCGGGCTCCTACAATGAGCAGTTCTTC	CASSRLAGSYNEQFF
.	.	TRBJ2-7	TRBV6-5	TGTGCCAGCAGTTACTCAGCGAGTAATGGCGAGCAGTACTTC	CASSYSASNGEQYF
TRBD2	.	TRBJ2-1	TRBV10-3	TGTGCCATCTCCATTAGCGGGAACAATGAGCAGTTCTTC	CAISISGNNEQFF
TRBD2	once	TRBJ2-1	TRBV5-4	TGTGCCAGCAGCTTGGCACTCGGGAGGATCGATGAGCAGTTCTTC	CASSLALGRIDEQFF
TRBD1	.	TRBJ2-1	TRBV7-6	TGTGCCAGCAGGGACGGACAGGGGTCCTACAATGAGCAGTTCTTC	CASRDGQGSYNEQFF
.	once	TRBJ2-7	TRBV27	TGTGCCAGCAGTTTCGGTACCGAGCAGTACTTC	CASSFGTEQYF
TRBD1	.	TRBJ1-2	TRBV9	TGTGCCAGCAGCGTAGGACAGGGTAACTATGGCTACACCTTC	CASSVGQGNYGYTF
TRBD2	.	TRBJ2-2	TRBV28	TGTGCCAGCAGTTCCAGGACTAGCGGGAGGCCTACCGGGGAGCTGTTTTTT	CASSSRTSGRPTGELFF
.	once	TRBJ1-4	TRBV6-5	TGTGCCAGCAGTTACTCGGGCGGGGGTAATGAAAAACTGTTTTTT	CASSYSGGGNEKLFF
.	few	TRBJ1-2	TRBV28	TGTGCCAGCAGTTTTTCGGGAGGCGGCTACACCTTC	CASSFSGGGYTF
.	.	TRBJ2-3	TRBV7-3	TGTGCCAGCAGCCACCTTATAGGAGCCCCCACAGATACGCAGTATTTT	CASSHLIGAPTDTQYF
.	few	TRBJ2-1	TRBV5-1	TGCGCCACCCCGAATCGCCCCGAGCTATTCTCCTACAATGAGCAGTTCTTC	CATPNRPELFSYNEQFF
TRBD2	few	TRBJ2-3	TRBV6-6	TGTGCCAGCAGAATTCTAGCGGGAGTTGGAGATACGCAGTATTTT	CASRILAGVGDTQYF